The clone carrying this TCR beta chain was seen many times. Antigen unknown. This record belongs to a study of Graves' ophthalmopathy and Graves' hyperthyroidism. Study overall: Stable hyperthyroidism was defined by absence of ophthalmopathy within 18 months of follow-up. Findings and caveats of the study: Separation of ophthalmopathy from stable hyperthyroidism was achieved by a 13-signature model, at approximately 87% sensitivity and around 81% specificity. Ophthalmopathy progression cases were predicted by the model with roughly 68% sensitivity and about 72% specificity.

The CDR3 is made up of 14 amino acids. Deletions cut 5 bases from V and 0 bases from J, with 11 bases between. From germline, CDR1 is MDHEN and CDR2 SYDVKM. RNA served as the template for amplifying TCR beta CDR3 regions. First-round RT-PCR relied on HTBI primers, and a second-round multiplex PCR came next. MiXCR, run by TCRdb on the multiplex PCR reads, gives a single entry per CDR3 protein. The top ten hold about 4% of the sample, which has 500,000 to 700,000 distinct CDR3 sequences, less than 45% seen once. New diagnoses, under 2 months' duration, and ages 18 to 65 characterized the hyperthyroidism patients.

Sequences were obtained from peripheral blood or thyroid tissue (not recorded which). V usage is TRBV28 and J usage is TRBJ2-7; weak D call: TRBD1 (5 bases). This TCR was sampled from an adult man with Graves' hyperthyroidism. The CDR3: CASSPTDSSYEQYF. For the CDR3, the DNA is TGTGCCAGCAGTCCTACTGACAGCTCCTACGAGCAGTACTTC.